What follows are 5 T cell receptor beta chains derived from one specimen sequenced in a study of T cells in Graves' hyperthyroidism and ophthalmopathy. From RNA transcripts, TCR beta CDR3 regions were amplified. The HTBI set primed first-round TCR CDR3 RT-PCR. TCRdb re-derived calls from the multiplex PCR reads in MiXCR, one entry per CDR3 protein. Here the sample spans over 700,000 distinct CDR3 sequences, roughly 40% being singletons. The material sequenced was blood. Receptor source: a man aged 18-30 years with Graves' hyperthyroidism.

The sample holds a few counts of this clonotype. The V gene is TRBV19, the J gene TRBJ1-1; D uncertain. V was clipped by 6 bases and J by 4 bases, with 21 bases between them. The CDR3 sequence is 16 residues long. Germline loops: CDR1 LNHDA, CDR2 SQIVND (reference sequence). The CDR3 is CASSTLAVEVRTEAFF. The CDR3 DNA follows: TGTGCCAGTAGCACCCTGGCGGTGGAGGTACGCACTGAAGCTTTCTTT.

In this sample, this clonotype turned up many times. This CDR3 reads CSATSVSTFEQYF. The CDR3 region has the DNA TGCAGCGCTACATCAGTATCGACATTCGAGCAGTACTTC. The rearrangement links TRBV29-1 to TRBJ2-7; no clear D. This CDR3 has 13 amino acids. Germline V gene data show CDR1 as SQVTM and CDR2 as ANQGSEA. Trimming removed 7 bases at V and 6 bases at J, with 19 bases between.

The chain couples TRBV5-4 to TRBJ1-1; D remains unclear. Germline CDR1 SGHNT, CDR2 YYREEE (reference sequence). The germline V and J ends were trimmed by 0 bases and 12 bases, with 18 bases remaining between them. The CDR3 runs to 14 residues. CDR3 region: CASSLAPGEGPTFF. CDR3 DNA sequence: TGTGCCAGCAGCTTGGCGCCCGGGGAGGGCCCGACTTTCTTT.

The CDR3 reads CASRESTGYEQYF. The CDR3 DNA is TGCGCCAGCAGGGAGTCGACAGGCTACGAGCAGTACTTC. The chain uses TRBV5-1 and TRBJ2-7; D perhaps matches TRBD1 (6 bases). The germline V and J ends were trimmed by 5 bases and 3 bases, with 12 bases remaining between them. The CDR3 covers 13 residues. The germline gives CDR1 SGHRS, CDR2 YFSETQ.

This clonotype occurred once. V usage is TRBV4-1 and J usage is TRBJ1-1, with D possibly being TRBD1 (5 bases). The CDR3 extends over 14 amino acids. CDR1 and CDR2 (germline): MGHRA, YSYEKL. V was trimmed by 7 bases and J by 2 bases, leaving 14 bases between them. CDR3: CASTIVGANTEAFF. DNA of the CDR3: TGCGCCAGCACCATAGTAGGGGCTAACACTGAAGCTTTCTTT.